This T cell receptor (beta chain) was retrieved from a study of T cell changes during pregnancy in multiple sclerosis. Generated by immunoSEQ multiplex PCR, the TCRdb table keeps only in-frame clones and is missing some. The data hold 130,000 or so clones, with roughly 96% observed a single time. The CDR3 contains 12 residues. CDR1 is SNHLY, CDR2 FYNNEI, per germline. The V and J ends lost 2 bases and 5 bases respectively, with 7 bases between them. V and J are TRBV2 and TRBJ2-7, with D perhaps TRBD1 (5 bases). The sequences come from peripheral blood, collected after pregnancy. The clonotype was recovered from a female donor with multiple sclerosis, enrolled in a pregnancy study. The CDR3 coding sequence is TGTGCCAGCAGTGAAAAAGGGGACGAGCAGTACTTC. Its translation is CASSEKGDEQYF.